Below, 19 T cell receptor beta chains from the same sample are listed, as sequenced in a study of identical twins. TCRdb recomputed calls from the 5' RACE reads with MiXCR, one row per CDR3 protein. The data show 500,000 to 550,000 distinct CDR3 sequences, 20% to 25% seen once. The sample also formed part of further work on yellow fever vaccine responses in identical twins.

Material for sequencing was CD4+ T cells sorted from blood. The source is a young woman in good health.

This chain connects TRBV7-9 to TRBJ1-4; no clear D gene. Trimming removed 1 base from V and 5 bases from J, with 14 bases in between. Germline lookup yields CDR1 SEHNR and CDR2 FQNEAQ (reference sequence). This CDR3 contains 16 residues. The CDR3 protein is CASSLGFVGNNEKLFF. CDR3 DNA sequence: TGTGCCAGCAGCTTAGGTTTTGTAGGAAACAATGAAAAACTGTTTTTT.

The chain carries TRBV4-1 and TRBJ2-7, with TRBD2 matching 9 bases. Germline V lookup: CDR1 MGHRA, CDR2 YSYEKL. CDR3 length: 16 amino acids. The J segment lost 2 bases and the V segment lost 1 base, leaving 6 bases of the junction unmatched. CDR3 protein: CASSQVSAGGPYEQYF. CDR3 nucleotide sequence: TGCGCCAGCAGCCAAGTTTCGGCGGGAGGGCCCTACGAGCAGTACTTC.

The chain uses TRBV20-1 and TRBJ1-6; D uncertain. Trimming stripped 5 bases from V and 1 base from J, with 12 bases between. Germline loops: CDR1 DFQATT, CDR2 SNEGSKA (reference sequence). The CDR3 covers 15 residues. CDR3 bases: TGCAGTGCTTATTTACCTCGGTCCTATAATTCACCCCTCCACTTT. It translates to CSAYLPRSYNSPLHF.

CDR3 sequence (DNA): TGTGCCAGCAGTGAAGCGGGACTAGCGGGAGTTAGCGAGCAGTACTTC. It yields the protein CASSEAGLAGVSEQYF. This sequence joins TRBV2 and TRBJ2-7; 14 bases line up with TRBD2. The germline V gene encodes CDR1 SNHLY and CDR2 FYNNEI. With V trimmed by 0 bases and J by 6 bases, 4 bases remained unmatched. This CDR3 has 16 residues.

A few counts support this clonotype. The gene calls are TRBV12-3 or TRBV12-4 and TRBJ1-2; D gene ambiguous. Trimming shortened V by 4 bases and J by 7 bases, and 13 bases separated the two germline ends. CDR3 size: 13 residues. The DNA of the CDR3 is TGTGCCAGCAGTTATTCGGGTAACGGTGGCTACACCTTC. Translating it yields CASSYSGNGGYTF.

V gene TRBV6-5 combines with J gene TRBJ1-4; perhaps TRBD1 as D (5 bases). Per the germline V gene, CDR1 is MNHEY and CDR2 is SVGAGI. V dropped 0 bases and J dropped 7 bases, with 12 bases sitting between them. CDR3 length: 15 residues. In DNA, the CDR3 is TGTGCCAGCAGTTACTCCGTGGGGCTGGGTGAAAAACTGTTTTTT. This gives the protein CASSYSVGLGEKLFF.

This clonotype showed up just a few times. This chain connects TRBV5-1 to TRBJ2-7, with D perhaps being TRBD1 or TRBD2 (5 bases each). The germline V gene has CDR1 SGHRS and CDR2 YFSETQ. V lost 4 bases, J lost 3 bases, and 23 bases lay in between. The CDR3 covers 17 residues. The CDR3 reads CASSMATSGTGLYEQYF. DNA for the CDR3: TGCGCCAGCAGCATGGCGACCTCCGGGACCGGTCTCTACGAGCAGTACTTC.

The CDR3 coding sequence is TGTGCCAGCAGCTTGCAGGGGGCAGTGGCTGAAGCTTTCTTT. This gives the protein CASSLQGAVAEAFF. This chain connects TRBV7-9 to TRBJ1-1, with 8 bases that match TRBD1. CDR1 SEHNR and CDR2 FQNEAQ come from the germline V gene (reference sequence). The V and J ends lost 3 bases and 6 bases, in that order; junction bases with no gene match: 6. The CDR3 loop spans 14 amino acids.

A few counts support this clonotype. The J gene is TRBJ2-1, the V gene TRBV7-3, with TRBD1 matching 9 bases. The germline V gene encodes CDR1 SGHTA and CDR2 FQGTGA. The CDR3 contains 15 residues. Losses at the gene ends were 4 bases for V and 9 bases for J; bases not matched to a gene: 10. As DNA, the CDR3 is TGTGCCAGCAGCTCAACCCGGACAGGGGCGAGTGAGCAGTTCTTC. Translating gives CASSSTRTGASEQFF.

The chain couples TRBV9 to TRBJ2-1; a weak D match, TRBD1 (5 bases). The germline V gene encodes CDR1 SGDLS and CDR2 YYNGEE. The CDR3 runs to 15 residues. V was cut by 0 bases and J by 5 bases, with 12 bases left in between. As DNA, the CDR3 is TGTGCCAGCAGCGTAGCAGGGTTTGGTCACAATGAGCAGTTCTTC. It yields the protein CASSVAGFGHNEQFF.

This clonotype was recorded a few times. The chain has TRBV28 and TRBJ2-7, with D perhaps TRBD1 (6 bases). This CDR3 contains 15 residues. CDR1 MDHEN and CDR2 SYDVKM come from the germline V gene. V was clipped by 6 bases and J by 6 bases, with 21 bases between them. The CDR3 here is CASRWGQLPGTEQYF. The CDR3 region has the DNA TGTGCCAGCAGGTGGGGGCAATTACCCGGGACCGAGCAGTACTTC.

This clonotype was counted between two and nine times. The V gene is TRBV6-5, the J gene TRBJ1-1; D uncertain. Germline CDR1 is MNHEY and CDR2 is SVGAGI. V was trimmed by 5 bases and J by 5 bases, leaving 9 bases between them. The CDR3 has 12 amino acids. CDR3 bases: TGTGCCAGCAGTCCTTTTGGGACTGAAGCTTTCTTT. Translation: CASSPFGTEAFF.

Only a few counts were recorded for this clonotype. The rearrangement uses TRBV5-1 and TRBJ2-3; 14 positions agree with TRBD2. The CDR3 loop spans 17 amino acids. Looked up from germline, CDR1 is SGHRS and CDR2 is YFSETQ. J was trimmed by 7 bases and V by 4 bases; bases with no gene match: 11. The CDR3 is CASSDGPGLAGANTQYF. CDR3 DNA: TGCGCCAGCAGCGATGGTCCGGGACTAGCGGGAGCGAATACGCAGTATTTT.

The gene calls are TRBV6-1 and TRBJ2-1; D might be TRBD2 (5 bases). The V end was cut by 6 bases, the J end by 6 bases, with 12 bases between. Germline-derived CDR1 and CDR2 are MNHNS and SASEGT. This CDR3 comprises 13 residues. CDR3 nucleotides: TGTGCCAGCAGACGACCTGGAGGCAATGAGCAGTTCTTC. Protein: CASRRPGGNEQFF.

This clonotype was recorded a few times. The rearrangement joins TRBV3-1 to TRBJ1-2; TRBD1 is a possible D gene (5 bases). The CDR3 totals 14 residues. V was clipped by 5 bases and J by 7 bases, with 17 bases between them. Germline V gene sequence: CDR1 LGHDT, CDR2 YNNKEL (reference sequence). The CDR3 DNA sequence: TGTGCCAGCAGCGACCGGGACGGCCAACTTGGCTACACCTTC. Amino acids: CASSDRDGQLGYTF.

This sequence joins TRBV20-1 and TRBJ2-3; D remains unclear. The V end lost 3 bases, the J end lost 0 bases, and 16 bases lay between the germline ends. The CDR3 has 16 residues. Germline values: CDR1 DFQATT, CDR2 SNEGSKA (reference sequence). The CDR3 spells CSARAAVGQSTDTQYF. For the CDR3, the DNA is TGCAGTGCTAGGGCGGCAGTCGGGCAGAGCACAGATACGCAGTATTTT.

This clonotype was seen ten or more times. The chain joins TRBV5-1 to TRBJ2-2; tentatively, D is TRBD2 (5 bases). V lost 0 bases and J 7 bases, leaving 10 bases between the germline ends. The length of the CDR3 is 14 residues. Germline CDR1 reads SGHRS; CDR2 reads YFSETQ. Here the CDR3 reads CASSLALVGGELFF. The CDR3 DNA reads as TGCGCCAGCAGCTTGGCACTAGTCGGCGGGGAGCTGTTTTTT.

The chain is built from TRBV5-5 and TRBJ1-5; 11 bases agree with TRBD1. Per germline, CDR1 SGHKS and CDR2 YYEKEE (reference sequence). This CDR3 contains 15 residues. The junction had 8 bases not matched to a gene; V was cut back by 6 bases and J by 6 bases. CDR3 loop: CASMVGQGAGQPQHF. The CDR3 bases are TGTGCCAGCATGGTCGGACAGGGGGCTGGTCAGCCCCAGCATTTT.

This chain links TRBV5-1 with TRBJ2-1, with 12 bases that match TRBD2. J lost 0 bases, V lost 1 base, and 5 bases had no gene match. The CDR3 consists of 18 residues. Germline V gives CDR1 SGHRS, CDR2 YFSETQ. In DNA, the CDR3 is TGCGCCAGCAGCTTGCCTAGCGGGAGGGTAAACTCCTACAATGAGCAGTTCTTC. It is translated as CASSLPSGRVNSYNEQFF.